The present T cell receptor (beta chain) was sequenced within a study of blood T cell repertoires in COVID-19. CDR3 length: 16 amino acids. Trimming at V came to 3 bases and at J to 9 bases, leaving 11 bases not matched to a gene. In germline, CDR1 is KGHSH, CDR2 LQKENI. Methods used by the authors: Counts of nucleated cells, estimated from reference gene primer amplification, were obtained. Clones were read by immunoSEQ multiplex PCR, and TCRdb kept only the in-frame ones, dropping some. V, J and clone size are taken as reported in that table, and D and trimming were inferred from the DNA itself. The sample holds 100,000 or so clones, 70% to 90% seen once. This clone has only one observation.

Material for sequencing was peripheral blood. The TCR comes from a man aged 50-59 years with active COVID-19. V and J are TRBV18 and TRBJ2-1; 10 nucleotides line up with TRBD2. CDR3 sequence: CASSPFSGGYGGEQFF. CDR3 nucleotides: TGTGCCAGCTCACCCTTTAGCGGGGGGTACGGTGGTGAGCAGTTCTTC.